The entry below gives a single TCR beta chain sequence along with its context. The source of the sample is a study of shared clonotypes between healthy human individuals. Sequencing was performed with immunoSEQ multiplex PCR; in TCRdb, only in-frame clones are kept and a portion is missing. The sample carries hundreds of thousands of clones, roughly 95% recorded once. The naive CD8 population came from CD45RO-negative cells selected for CCR7, without terminally differentiated effector memory CD45RA+ cells. This CDR3 is built from 14 residues. With 0 bases clipped from V and 8 bases from J, the junction kept 4 bases outside the gene matches. Germline V gene sequence: CDR1 SQVTM, CDR2 ANQGSEA.

The TCR sequence derives from a woman aged 25 to 45 in good health. The rearrangement uses TRBV29-1 and TRBJ1-4, with 9 bases identical to TRBD1. The sequencing input was naive CD8+ T cells sorted from blood. The CDR3 bases are TGCAGCGTTGAAGAAGGGACAGGGTTCGAAAAACTGTTTTTT. Translating it yields CSVEEGTGFEKLFF.